Reported below is one T cell receptor (beta chain). Its antigen is undetermined. TCRdb keeps only in-frame clones here, not all; method: immunoSEQ multiplex PCR. This sample carries roughly 250,000 clones, less than 75% of them seen once, and the ten largest clones take approximately 15%. Cryopreserved PBMCs supplied approximately 2 micrograms of genomic DNA for TCR beta libraries. The CDR3 is 16 amino acids. CDR1 is LGHNA and CDR2 is YNFKEQ in the germline V gene. Trimming stripped 0 bases from V and 7 bases from J, with 18 bases between. This entry comes from a study of cytotoxic CD8 clonotypes in ibrutinib-treated CLL. Study-wide findings and caveats: Clonality climbed at ibrutinib response, then dropped toward baseline at progression.

The starting material was PBMCs, obtained after 24 months of ibrutinib treatment. The TCR sequence derives from a human donor with chronic lymphocytic leukemia. V gene TRBV4-2 combines with J gene TRBJ1-2; D is perhaps TRBD1 (5 bases). CDR3 in DNA: TGTGCCAGCAGCCAAGAAGTGCCGCGACAGCCCTCTGGCTACACCTTC. Encoded protein: CASSQEVPRQPSGYTF.